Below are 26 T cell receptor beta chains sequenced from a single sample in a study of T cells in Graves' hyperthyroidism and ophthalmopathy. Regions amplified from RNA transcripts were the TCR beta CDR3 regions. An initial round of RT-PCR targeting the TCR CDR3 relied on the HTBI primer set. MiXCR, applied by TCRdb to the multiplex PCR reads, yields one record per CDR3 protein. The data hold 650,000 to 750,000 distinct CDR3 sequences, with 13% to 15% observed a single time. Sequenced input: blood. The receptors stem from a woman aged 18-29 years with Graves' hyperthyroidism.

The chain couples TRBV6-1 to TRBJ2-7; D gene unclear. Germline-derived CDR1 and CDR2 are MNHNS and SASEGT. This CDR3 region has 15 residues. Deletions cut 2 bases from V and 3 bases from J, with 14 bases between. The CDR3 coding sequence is TGTGCCAGCAGTGAATTGGCCAGAGTCTTCTACGAGCAGTACTTC. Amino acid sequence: CASSELARVFYEQYF.

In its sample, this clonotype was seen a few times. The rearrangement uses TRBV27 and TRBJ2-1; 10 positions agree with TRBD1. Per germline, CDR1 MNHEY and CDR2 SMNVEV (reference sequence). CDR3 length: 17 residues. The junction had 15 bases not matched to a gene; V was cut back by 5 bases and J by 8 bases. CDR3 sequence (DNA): TGTGCCAGCAGTCCCTTGACAGGGGGCTTCGATTTTGATGAGCAGTTCTTC. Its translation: CASSPLTGGFDFDEQFF.

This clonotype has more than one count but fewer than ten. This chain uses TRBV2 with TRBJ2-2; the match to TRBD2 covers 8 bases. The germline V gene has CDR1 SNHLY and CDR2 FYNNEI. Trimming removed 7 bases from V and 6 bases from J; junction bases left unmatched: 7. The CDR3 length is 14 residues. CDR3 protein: CASNRGGRAGELFF. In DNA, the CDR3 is TGTGCCAGCAACCGGGGGGGTAGGGCCGGGGAGCTGTTTTTT. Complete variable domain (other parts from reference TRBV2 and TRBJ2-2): EPEVTQTPSHQVTQMGQEVILRCVPISNHLYFYWYRQILGQKVEFLVSFYNNEISEKSEIFDDQFSVERPDGSNFTLKIRSTKLEDSAMYFCASNRGGRAGELFFGEGSRLTVL.

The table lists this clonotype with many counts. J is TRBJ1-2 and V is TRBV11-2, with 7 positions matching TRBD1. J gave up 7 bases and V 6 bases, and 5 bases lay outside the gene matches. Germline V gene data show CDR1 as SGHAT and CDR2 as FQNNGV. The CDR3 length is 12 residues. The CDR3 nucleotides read TGTGCCAGCAGGAGACAGGGCTCTGGCTACACCTTC. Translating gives CASRRQGSGYTF.

DNA for the CDR3: TGTGCCAGCATCCTAGGGAGGACTACAACAGATACGCAGTATTTT. Protein sequence: CASILGRTTTDTQYF. The chain couples TRBV7-2 to TRBJ2-3; D perhaps matches TRBD2 (6 bases). The CDR3 extends over 15 amino acids. Germline CDR1 is SGHTA and CDR2 is FQGNSA. Deletions cut 7 bases from V and 3 bases from J, with 17 bases between.

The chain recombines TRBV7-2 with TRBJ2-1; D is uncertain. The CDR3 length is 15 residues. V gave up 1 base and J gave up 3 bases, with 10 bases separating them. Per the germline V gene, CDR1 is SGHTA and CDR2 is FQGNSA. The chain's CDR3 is CASSLGRIIYNEQFF. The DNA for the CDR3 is TGTGCCAGCAGCTTAGGGCGAATTATCTACAATGAGCAGTTCTTC. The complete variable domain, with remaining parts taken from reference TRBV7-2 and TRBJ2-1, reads GAGVSQSPSNKVTEKGKDVELRCDPISGHTALYWYRQSLGQGLEFLIYFQGNSAPDKSGLPSDRFSAERTGGSVSTLTIQRTQQEDSAVYLCASSLGRIIYNEQFFGPGTRLTVL.

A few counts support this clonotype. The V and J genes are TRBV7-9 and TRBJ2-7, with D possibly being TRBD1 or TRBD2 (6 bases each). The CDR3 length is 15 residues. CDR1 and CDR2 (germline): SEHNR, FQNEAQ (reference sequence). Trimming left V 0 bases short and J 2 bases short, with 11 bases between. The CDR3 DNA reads TGTGCCAGCAGCTTAGCCAGGGGAGGCACCTACGAGCAGTACTTC. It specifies CASSLARGGTYEQYF.

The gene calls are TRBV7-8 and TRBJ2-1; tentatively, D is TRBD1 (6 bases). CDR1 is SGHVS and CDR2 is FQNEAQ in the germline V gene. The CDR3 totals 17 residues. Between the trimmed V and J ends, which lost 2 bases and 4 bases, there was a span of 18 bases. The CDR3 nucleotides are TGTGCCAGCAGCTTACAGGCCGGGACACATCTTTACAATGAGCAGTTCTTC. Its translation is CASSLQAGTHLYNEQFF.

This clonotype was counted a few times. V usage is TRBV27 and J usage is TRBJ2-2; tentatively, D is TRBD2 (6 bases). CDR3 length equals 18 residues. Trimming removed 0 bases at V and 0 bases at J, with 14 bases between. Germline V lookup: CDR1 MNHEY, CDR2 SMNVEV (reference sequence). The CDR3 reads CASSLSWMASANTGELFF. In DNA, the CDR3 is TGTGCCAGCAGTTTATCCTGGATGGCTAGCGCGAACACCGGGGAGCTGTTTTTT.

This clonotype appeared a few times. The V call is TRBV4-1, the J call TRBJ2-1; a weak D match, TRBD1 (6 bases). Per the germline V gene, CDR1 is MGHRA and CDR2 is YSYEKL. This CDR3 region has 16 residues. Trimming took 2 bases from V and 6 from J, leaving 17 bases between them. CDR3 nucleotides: TGCGCCAGCAGCCAACCTCCCCCTGGGGGCTCCAATGAGCAGTTCTTC. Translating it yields CASSQPPPGGSNEQFF.

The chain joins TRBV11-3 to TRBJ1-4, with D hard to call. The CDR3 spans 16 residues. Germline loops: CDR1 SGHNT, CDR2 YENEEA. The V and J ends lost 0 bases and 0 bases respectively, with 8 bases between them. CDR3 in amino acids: CASSLESAATNEKLFF. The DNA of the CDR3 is TGTGCCAGCAGCTTAGAGTCGGCGGCAACTAATGAAAAACTGTTTTTT.

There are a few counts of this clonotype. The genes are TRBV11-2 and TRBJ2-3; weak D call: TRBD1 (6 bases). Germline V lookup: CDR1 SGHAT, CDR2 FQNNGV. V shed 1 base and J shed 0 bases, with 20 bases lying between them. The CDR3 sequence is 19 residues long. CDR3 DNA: TGTGCCAGCAGCTTAGTCCGTGACAGGACAATATTTAGCACAGATACGCAGTATTTT. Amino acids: CASSLVRDRTIFSTDTQYF.

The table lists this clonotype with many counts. The CDR3 here is CASSRQGGYTF. CDR3 nucleotides: TGTGCCAGCAGTCGACAGGGAGGCTACACCTTC. V and J are TRBV7-2 and TRBJ1-2, with TRBD1 matching 7 bases. Germline assignment: CDR1 SGHTA and CDR2 FQGNSA. This CDR3 spans 11 amino acids. V gave up 6 bases and J gave up 8 bases; unmatched junction bases: 3. The full variable domain, rest sourced from reference TRBV7-2 and TRBJ1-2, is GAGVSQSPSNKVTEKGKDVELRCDPISGHTALYWYRQSLGQGLEFLIYFQGNSAPDKSGLPSDRFSAERTGGSVSTLTIQRTQQEDSAVYLCASSRQGGYTFGSGTRLTVV.

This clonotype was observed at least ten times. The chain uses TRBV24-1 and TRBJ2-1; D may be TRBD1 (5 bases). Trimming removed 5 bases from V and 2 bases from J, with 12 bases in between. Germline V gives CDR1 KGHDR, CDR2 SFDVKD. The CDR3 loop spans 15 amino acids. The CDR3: CATSAIDSPYNEQFF. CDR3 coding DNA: TGTGCCACCAGTGCCATAGACAGTCCCTACAATGAGCAGTTCTTC.

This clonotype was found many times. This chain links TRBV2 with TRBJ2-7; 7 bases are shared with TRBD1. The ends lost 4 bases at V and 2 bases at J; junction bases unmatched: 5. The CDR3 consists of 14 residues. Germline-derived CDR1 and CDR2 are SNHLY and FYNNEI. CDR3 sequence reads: CASSVGQATYEQYF. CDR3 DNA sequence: TGTGCCAGCAGTGTCGGACAGGCGACCTACGAGCAGTACTTC.

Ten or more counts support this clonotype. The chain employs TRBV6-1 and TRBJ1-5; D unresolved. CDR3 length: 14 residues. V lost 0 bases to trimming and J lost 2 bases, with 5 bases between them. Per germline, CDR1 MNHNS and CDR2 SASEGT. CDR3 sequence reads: CASSEALGNQPQHF. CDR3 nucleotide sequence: TGTGCCAGCAGTGAAGCGCTGGGCAATCAGCCCCAGCATTTT.

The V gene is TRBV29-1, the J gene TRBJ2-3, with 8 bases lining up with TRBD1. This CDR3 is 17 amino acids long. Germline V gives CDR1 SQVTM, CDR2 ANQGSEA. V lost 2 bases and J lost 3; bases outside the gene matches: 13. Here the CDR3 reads CSVENNYRGMRTDTQYF. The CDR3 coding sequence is TGCAGCGTTGAAAACAATTACAGGGGGATGAGGACAGATACGCAGTATTTT.

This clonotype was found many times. The CDR3 loop reads CASRLRTESSYNEQFF. CDR3 nucleotides: TGTGCCAGCAGGCTGAGGACAGAGAGCTCCTACAATGAGCAGTTCTTC. The V gene is TRBV6-1, the J gene TRBJ2-1, with TRBD1 as a possible D gene (6 bases). Trimming removed 6 bases from V and 0 bases from J, with 15 bases in between. CDR1 is MNHNS, CDR2 SASEGT, per germline. There are 16 residues in the CDR3.

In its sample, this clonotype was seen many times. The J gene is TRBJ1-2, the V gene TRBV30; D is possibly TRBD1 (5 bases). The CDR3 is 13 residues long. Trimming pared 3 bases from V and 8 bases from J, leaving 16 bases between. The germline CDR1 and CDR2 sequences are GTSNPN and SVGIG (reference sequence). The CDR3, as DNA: TGTGCCTGGAGCCGCCCCGGGGGTCAAGGCTACACCTTC. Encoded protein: CAWSRPGGQGYTF.

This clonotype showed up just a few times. CDR3 in amino acids: CASSPRTSYSTDTQYF. The CDR3, as DNA: TGTGCCAGCAGCCCCCGGACTAGCTATTCCACAGATACGCAGTATTTT. The chain links TRBV7-9 to TRBJ2-3; TRBD2 matches 8 bases. Germline loops: CDR1 SEHNR, CDR2 FQNEAQ (reference sequence). The CDR3 sequence is 16 residues long. Unmatched junction bases numbered 9, after V lost 5 bases and J lost 2 bases.

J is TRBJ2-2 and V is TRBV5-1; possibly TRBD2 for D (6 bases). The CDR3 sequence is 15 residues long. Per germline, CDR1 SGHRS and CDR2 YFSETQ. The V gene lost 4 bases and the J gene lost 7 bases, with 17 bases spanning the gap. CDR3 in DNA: TGCGCCAGCAGCCCCCCGGGGCGGGATGGCGGGGAGCTGTTTTTT. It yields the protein CASSPPGRDGGELFF.

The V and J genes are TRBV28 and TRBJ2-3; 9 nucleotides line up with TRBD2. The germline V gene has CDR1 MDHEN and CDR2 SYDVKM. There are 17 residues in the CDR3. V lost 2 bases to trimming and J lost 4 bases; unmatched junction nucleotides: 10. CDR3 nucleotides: TGTGCCAGCAGTTTACGTGCGGGAGGGCCTGGCGCAGATACGCAGTATTTT. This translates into CASSLRAGGPGADTQYF.

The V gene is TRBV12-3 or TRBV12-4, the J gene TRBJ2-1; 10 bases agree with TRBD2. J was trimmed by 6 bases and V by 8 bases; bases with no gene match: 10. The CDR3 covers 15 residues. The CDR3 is CASELLAGVGNEQFF. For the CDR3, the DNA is TGTGCCAGCGAGCTCCTAGCGGGAGTCGGCAATGAGCAGTTCTTC.

CDR3: CATSRDRQGFYEQYF. DNA of the CDR3: TGTGCCACCAGCAGAGATCGGCAGGGCTTCTACGAGCAGTACTTC. This chain links TRBV15 with TRBJ2-7; tentatively, D is TRBD1 (5 bases). Germline V CDR1 and CDR2: LNHNV, YYDKDF (reference sequence). This CDR3 has 15 residues. Trimming stripped 0 bases from V and 3 bases from J, with 12 bases between.

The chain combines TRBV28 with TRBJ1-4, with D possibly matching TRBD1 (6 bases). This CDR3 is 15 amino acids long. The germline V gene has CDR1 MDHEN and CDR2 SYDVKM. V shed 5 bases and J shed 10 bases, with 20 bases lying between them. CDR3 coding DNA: TGTGCCAGCAGTCCGGCTGGGGGGGGGCGGATAAAACTGTTTTTT. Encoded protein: CASSPAGGGRIKLFF.

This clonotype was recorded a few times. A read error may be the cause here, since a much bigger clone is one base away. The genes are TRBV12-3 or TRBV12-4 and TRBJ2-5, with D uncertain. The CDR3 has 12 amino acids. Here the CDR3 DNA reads TGTGCCAGCAGTTCCATGCTAGAGGCCCAGTACTTC. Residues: CASSSMLEAQYF.